This is a list of T cell receptor beta chains from one sample in a study of blood T cell repertoires in COVID-19. TCRdb's table, derived via immunoSEQ multiplex PCR, lists solely in-frame clones and lacks some. The sample carries 200,000 to 250,000 clones, approximately 77% recorded once. The sequenced sample was peripheral blood. Receptor source: an elderly woman with acute or convalescent COVID-19. CDR3s include the opening cysteine and the closing phenylalanine or tryptophan. Each record gives: clone size, V gene, J gene, D gene, CDR3 DNA, CDR3 protein. The D gene is left open where the match is weak. Clone size appears in some rows only: once, few, many, or a class for an expanded clone.

>-|TRBV30|TRBJ2-1|-
TGTGCCTGGAGTGTTGCAGGGTCTCCCTACAATGAGCAGTTCTTC
CAWSVAGSPYNEQFF
>-|TRBV28|TRBJ1-1|-
TGTGCCAGCAGTTTATCTGGCGGGGGCACTGAAGCTTTCTTT
CASSLSGGGTEAFF
>few|TRBV4-1|TRBJ1-2|TRBD1
TGCGCCAGCAGCCAAGATACGGGCGGGACAGGAAACTATGGCTACACCTTC
CASSQDTGGTGNYGYTF
>-|TRBV9|TRBJ2-1|TRBD1
TGTGCCAGCAGCGTATCGGGGACAGGATACAATGAGCAGTTCTTC
CASSVSGTGYNEQFF
>once|TRBV5-8|TRBJ1-2|TRBD1
TGTGCCAGCAGCTCCGACCGGGCCCGGGACAGGGATGGCTACACCTTC
CASSSDRARDRDGYTF
>-|TRBV7-9|TRBJ2-1|TRBD2
TGTGCCAGCAGCTTAGATCGGACTAGCGGGGAGCAGTTCTTC
CASSLDRTSGEQFF
>-|TRBV7-2|TRBJ1-1|TRBD1
TGTGCCAGCAGCCCCTCGACAGGGAGCACTGAAGCTTTCTTT
CASSPSTGSTEAFF
>-|TRBV5-1|TRBJ2-5|-
TGCGCCAGCAGCTATGGTATGCGGGCCGCTCAAGAGACCCAGTACTTC
CASSYGMRAAQETQYF
>-|TRBV3-1/TRBV3-2|TRBJ1-1|-
TGTGCCAGCAGCCAAGGTTTAATGAACACTGAAGCTTTCTTT
CASSQGLMNTEAFF
>-|TRBV7-2|TRBJ2-5|-
TGTGCCAGCAGCTTTGCGGTCCACCAAGAGACCCAGTACTTC
CASSFAVHQETQYF
>few|TRBV24-1|TRBJ2-7|-
TGTGCCACCAGTGTAGGGGGCGAGCAGTACTTC
CATSVGGEQYF
>-|TRBV7-6|TRBJ2-7|-
TGTGCCAGCAGCTTAGCGGCCTCCTACGAGCAGTACTTC
CASSLAASYEQYF
>-|TRBV7-8|TRBJ2-7|-
TGTGCCAGCAGCTTAATAGGTCACAGGGAAGACGAGCAGTACTTC
CASSLIGHREDEQYF
>-|TRBV11-3|TRBJ2-3|TRBD2
TGTGCCAGCAGCTTTTCTAGCGGGGCTTCCACAGATACGCAGTATTTT
CASSFSSGASTDTQYF
>-|TRBV9|TRBJ1-2|TRBD1
TGTGCCAGCAGCGTAGAGACAGGGCCACTTGGCTACACCTTC
CASSVETGPLGYTF
>-|TRBV5-4|TRBJ2-2|TRBD2
TGTGCCAGCAGGCCTGGGACTAGCGCCACCGGGGAGCTGTTTTTT
CASRPGTSATGELFF